Listed here is a single TCR beta chain. Original data processing: Amplification from reference gene primers served as the basis for estimated nucleated cell counts. Assay: immunoSEQ multiplex PCR; the TCRdb copy retains only in-frame clones and omits some. D and trimming were read from the DNA, whereas the V and J calls and clone size are those reported in that table. The repertoire holds around 15,000 clones, around 73% seen once, with roughly 15% in the top ten. The record originates from a study of blood T cell repertoires in COVID-19. Study background: Specimens from acute and convalescent COVID-19 originated in the United States, Italy and Spain. The analysed material was cDNA or gDNA that came from T cells, B-cell-depleted T cells, or PBMCs.

The sequencing input was peripheral blood. This receptor was obtained from a human donor in a cohort sampled during active COVID-19.

The CDR3 sequence is CASASTRQGTLHF. The CDR3 nucleotides read TGTGCCAGCGCCTCGACGCGGCAGGGGACCCTCCACTTT. This rearrangement joins TRBV6-5 to TRBJ1-6; D might be TRBD1 (6 bases). This CDR3 is built from 13 residues. Trimming shortened V by 8 bases and J by 14 bases, and 19 bases separated the two germline ends. Germline CDR1 and CDR2: MNHEY and SVGAGI.